These T cell receptor beta chains were read from a single sample in a study of regulatory T cells in long-lasting Graves disease. MiXCR, applied by TCRdb to the multiplex PCR reads, yields one record per CDR3 protein. The repertoire holds roughly 610,000 distinct CDR3 sequences, with about 15% as singletons. These same records also appear under a second study, on T cells in Graves' hyperthyroidism and ophthalmopathy.

The sequences come from peripheral blood mononuclear cells (PBMCs), collected at new diagnosis, from a patient treated with antithyroid drugs. These receptors came from a woman aged 25 to 39 with Graves disease. Both conserved end residues are part of each CDR3. A D gene is named only where the DNA matches it firmly. Expanded clones are given a class, and other clones once, few, many or no size at all.

v_call,d_call,j_call,clone_size,cdr3_nt,cdr3_aa
TRBV28,TRBD1,TRBJ1-2,many,TGTGCCAGCAGTTTTGGACACAGGGGTGGCTACACCTTC,CASSFGHRGGYTF
TRBV6-9,.,TRBJ1-5,many,TGTGCCAGCAGTTACTCTCAGTCATATCAGCCCCAGCATTTT,CASSYSQSYQPQHF
TRBV7-2,.,TRBJ2-1,.,TGTGCCAGCAGCTTAAAGGGGACAAGGGCGGGTTCGTTCCACAATGAGCAGTTCTTC,CASSLKGTRAGSFHNEQFF
TRBV29-1,.,TRBJ2-7,many,TGCAGCGTTGAATCGCGGGACAGCACGGGGGAGCAGTACTTC,CSVESRDSTGEQYF
TRBV5-1,TRBD1,TRBJ2-7,many,TGCGCCAGCAACACCGGGACAGGACTCTACGAGCAGTACTTC,CASNTGTGLYEQYF
TRBV20-1,TRBD1,TRBJ2-3,few,TGCAGTGCTAGGACCGCCGGACAGGGTACTAGTAAGGACACAGATACGCAGTATTTT,CSARTAGQGTSKDTDTQYF
TRBV5-1,.,TRBJ1-4,few,TGCGCCAGCAGCTCCACAGCGGGGCTCAGTGCAACTAATGAAAAACTGTTTTTT,CASSSTAGLSATNEKLFF
TRBV28,.,TRBJ1-6,many,TGTGCCAGCAACGGGGCAGGCCTCGGGTATTCACCCCTCCACTTT,CASNGAGLGYSPLHF
TRBV7-9,TRBD1,TRBJ2-5,few,TGTGCCAGCAGCTACTACTCAGGGACAGGGTATGAGACCCAGTACTTC,CASSYYSGTGYETQYF
TRBV18,TRBD1,TRBJ2-1,many,TGTGCCAGCTCACGAGACAGGGGTGGGAATGAGCAGTTCTTC,CASSRDRGGNEQFF
TRBV20-1,TRBD2,TRBJ2-3,.,TGCAGTGCTGGGACTAGCGGGACAGATACGCAGTATTTT,CSAGTSGTDTQYF
TRBV7-2,.,TRBJ1-1,.,TGTGCCAGCAGACCAGGGATCCGGACTGAAGCTTTCTTT,CASRPGIRTEAFF
TRBV7-8,TRBD2,TRBJ2-1,few,TGTGCCAGCAGCTTTCAGTCCGGGACTAGCGGTTACAATGAGCAGTTCTTC,CASSFQSGTSGYNEQFF
TRBV10-1,.,TRBJ1-6,.,TGCGCCGGAGGTCCCATAAGAGGGAGGTTCGGTTCACCCCTCCACTTT,CAGGPIRGRFGSPLHF
TRBV7-9,TRBD1,TRBJ1-6,many,TGTGCCAGCAGCCCGATGGACAGGGGTAATTCACCCCTCCACTTT,CASSPMDRGNSPLHF
TRBV2,.,TRBJ1-1,many,TGTGCCACCCAGGAGGGGAGGAACACTGAAGCTTTCTTT,CATQEGRNTEAFF
TRBV5-1,.,TRBJ2-1,many,TGCGCCAGCAGCTTGGGGCGGACCTCCCATGAGCAGTTCTTC,CASSLGRTSHEQFF
TRBV12-3/TRBV12-4,.,TRBJ1-4,few,TGTGCCAGCAGAGGACCAGGGTTGGCTAATGAAAAACTGTTTTTT,CASRGPGLANEKLFF
TRBV2,.,TRBJ2-7,many,TGTGCCAGCAGTTTGGGTTTTAGCTACGAGCAGTACTTC,CASSLGFSYEQYF
TRBV27,.,TRBJ1-6,many,TGTGCCAGCAGTTTACTGGCGAGGGGGAAATTTAATTCACCCCTCCACTTT,CASSLLARGKFNSPLHF
TRBV5-1,.,TRBJ2-2,few,TGCGCCAGCAGCTTGGCAGGTCCGGGGGAGCTGTTTTTT,CASSLAGPGELFF
TRBV12-3/TRBV12-4,TRBD1,TRBJ2-2,few,TGTGCCAGCAGCAGGACAGGGTTTGGTAGGGAGCTGTTTTTT,CASSRTGFGRELFF
TRBV7-2,.,TRBJ2-1,many,TGTGCCAGCAGCCGGATAAGGGTCAGTGCCAATGAGCAGTTCTTC,CASSRIRVSANEQFF
TRBV6-1,.,TRBJ1-5,once,TGTGCCAGCAACCCAGCCGAGCGGCAGCCCCAGCATTTT,CASNPAERQPQHF
TRBV28,.,TRBJ1-2,many,TGTGCCAGCAGTTTTGTCGGACACCCGGATGGCTACACCTTC,CASSFVGHPDGYTF
TRBV5-1,TRBD1,TRBJ2-7,few,TGCGCCAGCAGCTACGGGACAGGGTTTTCGTACGAGCAGTACTTC,CASSYGTGFSYEQYF
TRBV20-1,TRBD2,TRBJ2-7,many,TGCAGTGCTCCGGGACTAGCGGGAGATGAGCAGTACTTC,CSAPGLAGDEQYF
TRBV28,TRBD2,TRBJ2-3,.,TGTGCCAGCAGCTCCAGCGTTGGGACTAGAGGGATCCTGGGAGATACGCAGTATTTT,CASSSSVGTRGILGDTQYF
TRBV27,TRBD1,TRBJ2-1,few,TGTGCCAGCAGTTTGGGGACAGGGACCCACAATGAGCAGTTCTTC,CASSLGTGTHNEQFF
TRBV3-1,.,TRBJ2-3,many,TGTGCCAGCAGCCAAGTAGATACGCAGTATTTT,CASSQVDTQYF